The rows below give T cell receptor beta chains drawn from one sample of a study of blood T cell repertoires in COVID-19. Method: immunoSEQ multiplex PCR; TCRdb's copy keeps in-frame clones and lacks some. The table includes over 60,000 clones, 90% detected once. Input material: peripheral blood. The receptors shown here come from a man aged 50-60 years with acute or convalescent COVID-19. Both conserved end residues are part of each CDR3. Fields, in order: V gene, J gene, clone size, D gene, CDR3 protein, CDR3 DNA. The D gene is left open where the match is weak. For some rows the clone size is stated as once, few or many, or as a class when expanded; others skip it.

v_call: TRBV7-9
j_call: TRBJ1-2
clone_size: .
d_call: TRBD1
cdr3_aa: CASSPQGVGYTF
cdr3_nt: TGTGCCAGCAGCCCACAGGGGGTTGGCTACACCTTC

v_call: TRBV25-1
j_call: TRBJ1-4
clone_size: .
d_call: .
cdr3_aa: CASSEWGGRESAKLFF
cdr3_nt: TGTGCCAGCAGTGAATGGGGAGGGCGAGAAAGTGCAAAACTGTTTTTT

v_call: TRBV7-6
j_call: TRBJ1-4
clone_size: few
d_call: TRBD1
cdr3_aa: CASSPGTATTNEKLFF
cdr3_nt: TGTGCCAGCAGCCCGGGGACAGCGACAACTAATGAAAAACTGTTTTTT

v_call: TRBV5-1
j_call: TRBJ1-5
clone_size: .
d_call: TRBD1
cdr3_aa: CASSVGTVNSNQPQHF
cdr3_nt: TGCGCCAGCAGCGTGGGGACAGTCAATAGCAATCAGCCCCAGCATTTT

v_call: TRBV19
j_call: TRBJ2-3
clone_size: .
d_call: .
cdr3_aa: CASRGADGTDTQYF
cdr3_nt: TGTGCCAGTAGAGGGGCGGACGGCACAGATACGCAGTATTTT

v_call: TRBV6-5
j_call: TRBJ1-2
clone_size: .
d_call: TRBD1
cdr3_aa: CASSYRAGGYGYTF
cdr3_nt: TGTGCCAGCAGTTACCGCGCAGGGGGATATGGCTACACCTTC

v_call: TRBV28
j_call: TRBJ2-7
clone_size: .
d_call: TRBD1
cdr3_aa: CASSFPRTGLPYEQYF
cdr3_nt: TGTGCCAGCAGTTTCCCTCGGACAGGACTTCCCTACGAGCAGTACTTC

v_call: TRBV3-1/TRBV3-2
j_call: TRBJ1-3
clone_size: .
d_call: .
cdr3_aa: CASSPFSGSGNTIYF
cdr3_nt: TGTGCCAGCAGCCCCTTCAGCGGCTCTGGAAACACCATATATTTT

v_call: TRBV3-1/TRBV3-2
j_call: TRBJ1-1
clone_size: .
d_call: TRBD1
cdr3_aa: CASSRQGRERTEAFF
cdr3_nt: TGTGCCAGCAGTCGACAGGGGCGGGAGCGCACTGAAGCTTTCTTT

v_call: TRBV6-5
j_call: TRBJ1-2
clone_size: .
d_call: .
cdr3_aa: CASSYEGNYGYTF
cdr3_nt: TGTGCCAGCAGTTACGAGGGCAACTATGGCTACACCTTC

v_call: TRBV2
j_call: TRBJ2-3
clone_size: few
d_call: .
cdr3_aa: CASSESRGTTSTDTQYF
cdr3_nt: TGTGCCAGCAGTGAATCACGGGGAACAACTAGCACAGATACGCAGTATTTT

v_call: TRBV30
j_call: TRBJ2-7
clone_size: .
d_call: .
cdr3_aa: CAWSVDWTPRVEQYF
cdr3_nt: TGTGCCTGGAGTGTCGATTGGACCCCGAGGGTCGAGCAGTACTTC

v_call: TRBV7-8
j_call: TRBJ2-7
clone_size: .
d_call: TRBD2
cdr3_aa: CASSSSGLASYEQYF
cdr3_nt: TGTGCCAGCAGCTCCAGTGGACTAGCGAGTTACGAGCAGTACTTC

v_call: TRBV27
j_call: TRBJ2-3
clone_size: .
d_call: TRBD2
cdr3_aa: CASSFAGVADTQYF
cdr3_nt: TGTGCCAGCAGTTTCGCGGGAGTAGCCGATACGCAGTATTTT

v_call: TRBV12-5
j_call: TRBJ2-5
clone_size: .
d_call: .
cdr3_aa: CASGRGWQETQYF
cdr3_nt: TGTGCTAGTGGTCGAGGGTGGCAAGAGACCCAGTACTTC

v_call: TRBV5-1
j_call: TRBJ2-5
clone_size: .
d_call: .
cdr3_aa: CASSSDNERETQYF
cdr3_nt: TGCGCCAGCAGCTCGGACAATGAAAGGGAGACCCAGTACTTC

v_call: TRBV10-3
j_call: TRBJ2-5
clone_size: few
d_call: .
cdr3_aa: CAIRQAQETQYF
cdr3_nt: TGTGCCATCAGACAGGCCCAAGAGACCCAGTACTTC

v_call: TRBV18
j_call: TRBJ2-2
clone_size: .
d_call: .
cdr3_aa: CASSEGVGARAGELFF
cdr3_nt: TGTGCCAGCTCCGAGGGCGTGGGCGCAAGGGCCGGGGAGCTGTTTTTT

v_call: TRBV2
j_call: TRBJ2-2
clone_size: .
d_call: TRBD1
cdr3_aa: CASSEAATGATGELFF
cdr3_nt: TGTGCCAGCAGTGAAGCTGCGACAGGGGCCACCGGGGAGCTGTTTTTT

v_call: TRBV11-3
j_call: TRBJ1-2
clone_size: few
d_call: TRBD1
cdr3_aa: CASSLGGTGTTNYGYTF
cdr3_nt: TGTGCCAGCAGCCTGGGTGGGACAGGGACAACTAACTATGGCTACACCTTC

v_call: TRBV5-6
j_call: TRBJ2-3
clone_size: .
d_call: TRBD2
cdr3_aa: CASWRAGGDTQYF
cdr3_nt: TGTGCCAGCTGGAGAGCGGGAGGGGATACGCAGTATTTT

v_call: TRBV19
j_call: TRBJ1-5
clone_size: .
d_call: .
cdr3_aa: CASRTVESNQPQHF
cdr3_nt: TGTGCCAGCCGGACAGTCGAAAGCAATCAGCCCCAGCATTTT

v_call: TRBV5-6
j_call: TRBJ1-5
clone_size: once
d_call: .
cdr3_aa: CASSFSSNQPQHF
cdr3_nt: TGTGCCAGCAGCTTCTCGAGCAATCAGCCCCAGCATTTT

v_call: TRBV7-2
j_call: TRBJ2-5
clone_size: once
d_call: .
cdr3_aa: CASSLTQGRETQYF
cdr3_nt: TGTGCCAGCAGTTTAACCCAGGGAAGGGAGACCCAGTACTTC

v_call: TRBV19
j_call: TRBJ1-5
clone_size: .
d_call: .
cdr3_aa: CASSIDRGQPQHF
cdr3_nt: TGTGCCAGTAGTATAGATCGGGGACAGCCCCAGCATTTT

v_call: TRBV19
j_call: TRBJ2-2
clone_size: .
d_call: TRBD2
cdr3_aa: CASSRYTTGGSGELFF
cdr3_nt: TGTGCCAGTAGTAGGTACACCACGGGGGGTTCCGGGGAGCTGTTTTTT

v_call: TRBV7-9
j_call: TRBJ1-2
clone_size: once
d_call: .
cdr3_aa: CASSLVHGGGNYGYTF
cdr3_nt: TGTGCCAGCAGCTTAGTTCACGGCGGGGGAAACTATGGCTACACCTTC